The T cell receptor beta chain described here comes from a study of control samples from healthy donors and cancer patients. The protocol was immunoSEQ multiplex PCR, while the TCRdb copy is restricted to in-frame clones and leaves out a portion. The data show roughly 120,000 clones, with 70% to 90% seen just once and 2.3% held by the top ten. The germline V and J ends were trimmed by 7 bases and 0 bases, with 6 bases remaining between them. The CDR3 has 14 residues. Germline CDR1 and CDR2: KGHDR and SFDVKD. This clone was found once. The J gene is TRBJ1-6, the V gene TRBV24-1, with D uncertain. The clonotype was recovered from a woman aged 65 to 85 in good health. The sample consisted of blood. The CDR3: CATSESSYNSPLHF. CDR3 DNA: TGTGCCACCAGCGAGAGCTCCTATAATTCACCCCTCCACTTT.